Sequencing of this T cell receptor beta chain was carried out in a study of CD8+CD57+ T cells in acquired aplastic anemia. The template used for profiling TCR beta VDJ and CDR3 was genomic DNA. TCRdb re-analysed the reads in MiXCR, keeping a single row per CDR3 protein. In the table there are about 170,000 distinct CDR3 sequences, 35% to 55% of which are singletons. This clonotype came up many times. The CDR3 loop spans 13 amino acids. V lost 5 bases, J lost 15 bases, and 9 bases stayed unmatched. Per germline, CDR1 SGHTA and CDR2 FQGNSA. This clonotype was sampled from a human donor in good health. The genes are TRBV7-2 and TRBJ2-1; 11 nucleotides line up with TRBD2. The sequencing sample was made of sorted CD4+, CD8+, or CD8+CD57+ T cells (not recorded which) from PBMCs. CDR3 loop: CASSQGLAARGFF. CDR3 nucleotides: TGTGCCAGCAGCCAGGGACTAGCGGCCCGGGGGTTCTTC.